This TCR beta chain was retrieved from a study of technical replicates of blood from a few donors. V lost 10 bases to trimming and J lost 2 bases, with 14 bases between them. From germline, CDR1 is MNHNS and CDR2 SASEGT. The CDR3 loop spans 14 amino acids. The assay was immunoSEQ multiplex PCR, and TCRdb's table has in-frame clones only and misses some. The table has over 70,000 clones, 90% to 95% seen once. The sequence was collected from a human donor in good health. Sample: T cells isolated from PBMCs. The genes are TRBV6-1 and TRBJ2-2, with TRBD1 as a possible D gene (5 bases). CDR3: CATTWGRNTGELFF. CDR3 sequence (DNA): TGTGCCACTACGTGGGGCAGAAACACCGGGGAGCTGTTTTTT.